This TCR beta chain was sequenced for a study of blood T cell repertoires in COVID-19 (TCRdb year 2020). For the wider study: The collaborator samples originated in the United States, Italy and Spain and spanned the acute and convalescent phases of COVID-19. The prospective study material was composed of cDNA or gDNA derived from T cells, B-cell-depleted T cells, or PBMCs. The dataset comprised deeply sampled blood TCRbeta repertoires from subjects exposed to, actively infected with, or recovered from COVID-19. The repertoires were released in a freely available public database intended as a resource for research on the immune response to SARS-CoV-2. The samples were drawn from two sources: the first 160 participants of the ongoing ImmuneRACE study, and over 1,000 subjects contributed by 6 global collaborators. Nearly every sample came with metadata listing a de-identified subject ID, COVID-19 status, age in years and sex. Where available, HLA class I and class II types were taken from metadata supplied by the sample provider and were not determined by assay-based typing.

This clone was observed a single time. The target of this receptor is not known. No clone much larger than this one lies a single base away; base qualities are absent. Including the terminal cysteine and phenylalanine, the CDR3 comprises 14 residues. The read is trimmed to its CDR3 DNA, 42 bases read in frame from base 1. As encoded in the germline V gene, CDR1 is SGHVS while CDR2 is FQNEAQ. The V and J ends are trimmed by 5 bases and 3 bases, leaving 11 bases between them. Broad study findings and their caveats: Clinical and demographic metadata were provided uncurated, with the amount varying by source and participant.

The collaborating institutions used their own protocols to collect whole blood in K2EDTA tubes. For TCRbeta analysis, collaborators shipped samples in one of three forms: frozen whole blood, isolated PBMCs, or DNA extracted from either of those sample types. TCRbeta CDR3 regions were amplified from genomic DNA by means of the immunoSEQ Assay, a bias-controlled multiplex PCR. From the authors' description of their analysis: Within the assay, amplification of reference gene primers was used to estimate how many nucleated cells each sample contained. To quantify the absolute abundance of each unique TCRbeta CDR3 rearrangement, sequence reads were collapsed and filtered. For each sample, productive Simpson clonality was calculated as the square root of Simpson's diversity index over productive rearrangements. Sourced from immuneACCESS, this table was stored by TCRdb with only in-frame sequences that have V and J called. A share of the clones is absent; for the studies checked, an unresolved V gene accounts for under half, and the remainder has no known explanation. V, J and clone size are those of that table, while D and trimming were read from the DNA. The sample table lists tens of thousands of clones, approximately 77% of them with a count of one. The ten top clones hold about 32% of the sample.

Sequenced: peripheral blood. The TCR was taken from a human donor in a cohort sampled during active COVID-19. This receptor chain uses TRBV7-8 and TRBJ1-3, with the D segment identity uncertain. The CDR3 region reads CASSPWGDGNTIYF. The DNA is TGTGCCAGCAGCCCCTGGGGAGATGGAAACACCATATATTTT.